The present TCR beta chain was sequenced within a study of shared clonotypes between healthy human individuals. The wider study: Three CD4 naive, three CD4 memory, two CD8 naive and one CD8 memory plate were used per donor. Study-wide findings and caveats: Four donors held about 5.1% of naive CD4 clonotypes in common. Collection of samples was limited to blood; tissue repertoires likely differ.

A note on this clone: Its antigen is still unknown.

CDR1 and CDR2 from the germline V gene are MNHNS and SASEGT. Between the trimmed V and J ends, which lost 6 bases and 1 base, there was a span of 12 bases. This CDR3 region has 14 residues. Negatively enriched CD4+ T cells were divided by CD45RA into naive and memory. TCRdb keeps only in-frame clones here, not all; method: immunoSEQ multiplex PCR. Here the sample spans some 2.3 million clones, more than 80% being singletons. The TCR comes from a man aged 18 to 29 in good health. Some clones in this sample may be carry-over from other donors' samples. This rearrangement joins TRBV6-1 to TRBJ1-1; D call uncertain. Specimen: naive CD4+ T cells from PBMCs. Noted subset: CD45RA+ positively selected. This chain's CDR3 is CASRPRDGNTEAFF. In nucleotides, the CDR3 is TGTGCCAGCAGACCCCGGGATGGGAACACTGAAGCTTTCTTT.